This T cell receptor (beta chain) was captured in a study of OX40 agonist ivuxolimab in advanced cancers. Comment on this clone: Its antigen is still unknown.

Libraries were prepared by immunoSEQ multiplex PCR; TCRdb keeps only in-frame clonotypes and omits some of them. The sample records around 17,000 clones, around 88% being singletons. Study findings and constraints: More expanded clones were found, on average, in CD8+ than in CD4+ T cells. At 0.1 to 3.0 mg/kg and by week 6, clonal expansion occurred in CD4+ and CD8+ blood T cells.

The source was CD4+ or CD8+ T cells sorted from blood, collected in a trial of the OX40 agonist ivuxolimab. This clonotype was sampled from an adult with an advanced solid tumor such as melanoma, head and neck, liver or kidney cancer.

The CDR3 sequence is CATLSRGRPDTQYF. DNA for the CDR3: TGTGCCACCCTCAGTAGGGGGCGGCCAGATACGCAGTATTTT. The chain has TRBV28 and TRBJ2-3; 7 bases match TRBD1. J gave up 4 bases and V 10 bases, and 11 bases lay outside the gene matches. Germline V CDR1 and CDR2: MDHEN, SYDVKM. The CDR3 extends over 14 amino acids.